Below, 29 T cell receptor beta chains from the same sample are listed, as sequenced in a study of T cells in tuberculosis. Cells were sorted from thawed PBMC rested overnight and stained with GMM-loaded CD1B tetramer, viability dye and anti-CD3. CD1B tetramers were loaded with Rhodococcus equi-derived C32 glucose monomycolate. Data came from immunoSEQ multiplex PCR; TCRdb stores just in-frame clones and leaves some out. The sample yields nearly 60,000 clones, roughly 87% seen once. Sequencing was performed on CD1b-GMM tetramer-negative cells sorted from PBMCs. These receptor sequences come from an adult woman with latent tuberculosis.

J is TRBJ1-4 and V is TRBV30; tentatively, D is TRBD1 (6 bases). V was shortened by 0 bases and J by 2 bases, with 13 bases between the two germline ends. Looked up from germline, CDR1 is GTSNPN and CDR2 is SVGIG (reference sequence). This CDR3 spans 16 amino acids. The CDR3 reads CAWSVGGLGTNEKLFF. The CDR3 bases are TGTGCCTGGAGTGTAGGGGGATTAGGGACTAATGAAAAACTGTTTTTT.

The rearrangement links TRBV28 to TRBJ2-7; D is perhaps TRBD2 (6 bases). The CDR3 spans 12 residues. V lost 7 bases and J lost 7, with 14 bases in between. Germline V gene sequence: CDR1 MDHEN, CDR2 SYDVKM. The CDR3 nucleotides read TGTGCCAGCACCTCGGGGGTTGAGGAGCAGTACTTC. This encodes CASTSGVEEQYF.

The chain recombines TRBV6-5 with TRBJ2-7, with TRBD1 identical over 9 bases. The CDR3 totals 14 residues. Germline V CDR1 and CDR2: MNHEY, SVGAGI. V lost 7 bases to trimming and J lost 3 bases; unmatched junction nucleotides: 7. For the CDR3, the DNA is TGTGCCAGCAAATGGGGACAGGGAATCTACGAGCAGTACTTC. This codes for CASKWGQGIYEQYF.

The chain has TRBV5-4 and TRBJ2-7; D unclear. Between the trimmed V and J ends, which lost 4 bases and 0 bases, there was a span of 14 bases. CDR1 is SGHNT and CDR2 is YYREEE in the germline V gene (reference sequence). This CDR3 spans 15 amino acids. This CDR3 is CASSPAPGVSYEQYF. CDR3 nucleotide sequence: TGTGCCAGCAGCCCTGCGCCGGGTGTCTCCTACGAGCAGTACTTC.

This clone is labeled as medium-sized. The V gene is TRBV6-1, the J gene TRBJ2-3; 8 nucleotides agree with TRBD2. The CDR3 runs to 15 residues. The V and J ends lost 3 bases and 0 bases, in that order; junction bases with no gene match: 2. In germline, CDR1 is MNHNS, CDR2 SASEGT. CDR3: CASSEERGSTDTQYF. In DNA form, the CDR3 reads TGTGCCAGCAGTGAGGAGCGGGGGAGCACAGATACGCAGTATTTT.

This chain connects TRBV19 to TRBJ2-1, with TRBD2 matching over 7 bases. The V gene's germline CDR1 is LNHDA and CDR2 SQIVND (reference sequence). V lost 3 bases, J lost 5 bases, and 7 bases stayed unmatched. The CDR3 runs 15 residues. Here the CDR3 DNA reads TGTGCCAGTAGTATTGCCGGACTAGGGGACAATGAGCAGTTCTTC. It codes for CASSIAGLGDNEQFF. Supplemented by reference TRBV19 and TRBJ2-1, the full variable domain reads DGGITQSPKYLFRKEGQNVTLSCEQNLNHDAMYWYRQDPGQGLRLIYYSQIVNDFQKGDIAEGYSVSREKKESFPLTVTSAQKNPTAFYLCASSIAGLGDNEQFFGPGTRLTVL.

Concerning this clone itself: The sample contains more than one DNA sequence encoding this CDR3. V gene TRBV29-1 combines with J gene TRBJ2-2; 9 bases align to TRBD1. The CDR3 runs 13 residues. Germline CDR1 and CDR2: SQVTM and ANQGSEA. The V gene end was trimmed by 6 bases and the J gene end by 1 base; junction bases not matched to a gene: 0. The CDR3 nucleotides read TGCAGCGTGGGACAGGGGAACACCGGGGAGCTGTTTTTT. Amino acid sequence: CSVGQGNTGELFF.

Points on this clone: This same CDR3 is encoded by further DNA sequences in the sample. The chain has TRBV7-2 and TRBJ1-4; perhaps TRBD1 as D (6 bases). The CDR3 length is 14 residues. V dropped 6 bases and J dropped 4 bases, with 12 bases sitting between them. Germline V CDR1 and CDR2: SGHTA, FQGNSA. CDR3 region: CASSPGHYNEKLFF. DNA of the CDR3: TGTGCCAGCAGTCCGGGACATTATAATGAAAAACTGTTTTTT. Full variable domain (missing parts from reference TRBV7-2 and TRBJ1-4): GAGVSQSPSNKVTEKGKDVELRCDPISGHTALYWYRQSLGQGLEFLIYFQGNSAPDKSGLPSDRFSAERTGGSVSTLTIQRTQQEDSAVYLCASSPGHYNEKLFFGSGTQLSVL.

The CDR3 bases are TGTGCCAGCAGCCCTACTACAGGGAGCTACGAGCAGTACTTC. It yields the protein CASSPTTGSYEQYF. The chain links TRBV7-9 to TRBJ2-7, with D possibly TRBD1 on 6 matching bases. The CDR3 has 14 residues. Germline values: CDR1 SEHNR, CDR2 FQNEAQ (reference sequence). V was trimmed by 5 bases and J by 3 bases, leaving 14 bases between them.

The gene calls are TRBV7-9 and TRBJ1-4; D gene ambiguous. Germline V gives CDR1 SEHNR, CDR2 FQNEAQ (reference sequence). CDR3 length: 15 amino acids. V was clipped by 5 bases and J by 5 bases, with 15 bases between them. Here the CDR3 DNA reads TGTGCCAGCAGCACAATGCGAGGTTCCAATGAAAAACTGTTTTTT. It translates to CASSTMRGSNEKLFF.

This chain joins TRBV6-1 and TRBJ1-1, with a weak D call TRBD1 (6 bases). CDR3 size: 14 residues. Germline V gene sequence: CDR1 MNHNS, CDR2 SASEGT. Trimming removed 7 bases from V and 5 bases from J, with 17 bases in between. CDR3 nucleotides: TGTGCCAGCACCCCCCGGGGGGCAGGAACTGAAGCTTTCTTT. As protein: CASTPRGAGTEAFF.

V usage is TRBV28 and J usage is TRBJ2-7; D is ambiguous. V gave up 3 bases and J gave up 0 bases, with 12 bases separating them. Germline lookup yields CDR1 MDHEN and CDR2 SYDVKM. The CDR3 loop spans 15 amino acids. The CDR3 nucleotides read TGTGCCAGCAGTTTTGCCCAGGTTTCCTCCTACGAGCAGTACTTC. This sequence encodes CASSFAQVSSYEQYF. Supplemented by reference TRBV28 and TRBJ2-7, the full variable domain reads DVKVTQSSRYLVKRTGEKVFLECVQDMDHENMFWYRQDPGLGLRLIYFSYDVKMKEKGDIPEGYSVSREKKERFSLILESASTNQTSMYLCASSFAQVSSYEQYFGPGTRLTVT.

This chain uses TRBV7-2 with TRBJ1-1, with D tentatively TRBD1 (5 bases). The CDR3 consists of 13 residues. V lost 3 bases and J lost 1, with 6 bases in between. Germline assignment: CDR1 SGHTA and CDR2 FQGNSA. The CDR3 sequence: CASSFGGNTEAFF. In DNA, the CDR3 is TGTGCCAGCAGCTTCGGGGGGAACACTGAAGCTTTCTTT.

The CDR3 bases are TGCGCCAGCAGCCCAACGGGACAGGGGATCACCGGGGAGCTGTTTTTT. Protein product: CASSPTGQGITGELFF. The V gene is TRBV4-1, the J gene TRBJ2-2, with 10 bases matching TRBD1. Per the germline V gene, CDR1 is MGHRA and CDR2 is YSYEKL. The CDR3 runs to 16 residues. The ends lost 4 bases at V and 4 bases at J; junction bases unmatched: 6.

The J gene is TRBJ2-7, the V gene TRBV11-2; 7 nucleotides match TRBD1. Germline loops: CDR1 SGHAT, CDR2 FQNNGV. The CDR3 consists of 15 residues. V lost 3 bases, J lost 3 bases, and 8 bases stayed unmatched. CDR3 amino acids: CASSFSRDSYYEQYF. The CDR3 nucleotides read TGTGCCAGCAGCTTTTCCCGGGACAGCTACTACGAGCAGTACTTC.

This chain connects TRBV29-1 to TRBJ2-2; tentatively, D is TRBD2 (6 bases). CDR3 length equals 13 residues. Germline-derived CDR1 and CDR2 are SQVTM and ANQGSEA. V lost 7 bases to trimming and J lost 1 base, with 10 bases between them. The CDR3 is CSGRDLNTGELFF. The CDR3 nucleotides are TGCAGCGGCCGGGACTTGAACACCGGGGAGCTGTTTTTT.

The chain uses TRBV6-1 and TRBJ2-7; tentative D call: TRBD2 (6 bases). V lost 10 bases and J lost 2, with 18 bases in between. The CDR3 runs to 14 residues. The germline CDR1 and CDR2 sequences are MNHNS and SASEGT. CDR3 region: CATGGELTPYEQYF. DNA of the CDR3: TGTGCCACCGGGGGAGAACTAACCCCCTACGAGCAGTACTTC.

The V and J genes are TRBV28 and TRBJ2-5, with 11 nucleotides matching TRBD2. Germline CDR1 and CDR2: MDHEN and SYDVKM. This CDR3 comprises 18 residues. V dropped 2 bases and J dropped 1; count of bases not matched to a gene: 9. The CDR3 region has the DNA TGTGCCAGCAGTTTACTTCCGGTAGCGGGAGGGTTCCAAGAGACCCAGTACTTC. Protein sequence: CASSLLPVAGGFQETQYF.

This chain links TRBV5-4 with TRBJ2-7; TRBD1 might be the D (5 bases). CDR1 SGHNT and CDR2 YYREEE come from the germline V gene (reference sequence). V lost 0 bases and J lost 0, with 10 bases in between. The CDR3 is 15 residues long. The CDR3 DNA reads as TGTGCCAGCAGCTTGGCCCCTGGGGCCTCCTACGAGCAGTACTTC. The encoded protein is CASSLAPGASYEQYF.

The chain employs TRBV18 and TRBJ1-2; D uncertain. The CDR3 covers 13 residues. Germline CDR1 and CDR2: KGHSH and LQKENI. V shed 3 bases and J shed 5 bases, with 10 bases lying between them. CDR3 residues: CASSPQRVYGYTF. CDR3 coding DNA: TGTGCCAGCTCACCCCAGAGGGTGTATGGCTACACCTTC.

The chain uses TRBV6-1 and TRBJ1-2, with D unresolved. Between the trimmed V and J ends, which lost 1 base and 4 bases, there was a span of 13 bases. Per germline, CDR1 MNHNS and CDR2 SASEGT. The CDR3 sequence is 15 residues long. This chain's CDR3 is CASSEEAGFSYGYTF. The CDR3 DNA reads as TGTGCCAGCAGTGAAGAGGCCGGGTTTTCCTATGGCTACACCTTC.

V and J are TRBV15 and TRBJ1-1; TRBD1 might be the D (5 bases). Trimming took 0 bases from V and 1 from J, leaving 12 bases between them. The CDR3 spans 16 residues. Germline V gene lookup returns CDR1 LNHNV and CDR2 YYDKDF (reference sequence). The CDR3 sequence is CATSRDTGLPNTEAFF. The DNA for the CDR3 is TGTGCCACCAGCAGAGATACAGGCTTACCGAACACTGAAGCTTTCTTT.

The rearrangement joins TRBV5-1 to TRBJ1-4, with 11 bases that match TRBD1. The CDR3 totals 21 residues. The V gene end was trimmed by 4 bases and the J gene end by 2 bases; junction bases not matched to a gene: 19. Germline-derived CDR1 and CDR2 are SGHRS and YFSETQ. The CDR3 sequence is CASSTSIGSGQGVETNEKLFF. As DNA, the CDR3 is TGCGCCAGCAGCACCTCTATCGGGTCGGGACAGGGGGTTGAGACTAATGAAAAACTGTTTTTT.

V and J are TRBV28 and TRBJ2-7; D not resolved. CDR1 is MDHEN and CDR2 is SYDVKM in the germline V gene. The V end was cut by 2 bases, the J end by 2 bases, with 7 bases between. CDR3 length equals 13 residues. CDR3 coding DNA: TGTGCCAGCAGTTTAGAACAGCCCTACGAGCAGTACTTC. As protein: CASSLEQPYEQYF. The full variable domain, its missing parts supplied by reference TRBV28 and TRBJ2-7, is DVKVTQSSRYLVKRTGEKVFLECVQDMDHENMFWYRQDPGLGLRLIYFSYDVKMKEKGDIPEGYSVSREKKERFSLILESASTNQTSMYLCASSLEQPYEQYFGPGTRLTVT.

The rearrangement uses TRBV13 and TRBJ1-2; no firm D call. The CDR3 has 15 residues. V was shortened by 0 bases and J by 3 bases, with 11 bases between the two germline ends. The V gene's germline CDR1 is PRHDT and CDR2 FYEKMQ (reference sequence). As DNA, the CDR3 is TGTGCCAGCAGCTTAGGCCTGAGCGGGGACTATGGCTACACCTTC. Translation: CASSLGLSGDYGYTF. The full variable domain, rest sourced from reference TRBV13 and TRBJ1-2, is AAGVIQSPRHLIKEKRETATLKCYPIPRHDTVYWYQQGPGQDPQFLISFYEKMQSDKGSIPDRFSAQQFSDYHSELNMSSLELGDSALYFCASSLGLSGDYGYTFGSGTRLTVV.

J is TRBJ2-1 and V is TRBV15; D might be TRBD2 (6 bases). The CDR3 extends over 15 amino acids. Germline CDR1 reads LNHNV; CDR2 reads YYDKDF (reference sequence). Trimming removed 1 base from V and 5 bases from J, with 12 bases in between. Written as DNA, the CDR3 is TGTGCCACCAGCAGAGCGACGGGAGATCACAATGAGCAGTTCTTC. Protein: CATSRATGDHNEQFF.

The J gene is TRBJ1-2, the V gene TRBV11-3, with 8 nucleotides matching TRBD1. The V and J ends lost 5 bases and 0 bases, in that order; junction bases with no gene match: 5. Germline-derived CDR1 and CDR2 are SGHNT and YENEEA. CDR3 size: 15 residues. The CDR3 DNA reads TGTGCCAGCAGCCCCCGACAGGGGACTAACTATGGCTACACCTTC. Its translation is CASSPRQGTNYGYTF.

The CDR3 reads CAISESSTPTGSGETQYF. The CDR3 DNA reads as TGTGCCATCAGTGAGTCTTCAACGCCGACAGGGTCGGGAGAGACCCAGTACTTC. The chain uses TRBV10-3 and TRBJ2-5; TRBD1 matches at 7 bases. V was clipped by 0 bases and J by 4 bases; unmatched bases: 14. This CDR3 is built from 18 residues. The germline V gene has CDR1 ENHRY and CDR2 SYGVKD.

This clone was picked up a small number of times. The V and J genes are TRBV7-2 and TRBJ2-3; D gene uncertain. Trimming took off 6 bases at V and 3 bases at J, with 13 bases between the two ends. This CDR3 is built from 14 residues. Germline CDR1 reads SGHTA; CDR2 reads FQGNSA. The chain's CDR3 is CASRKLGGTDTQYF. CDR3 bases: TGTGCCAGCAGAAAGCTAGGTGGGACAGATACGCAGTATTTT.